This T cell receptor beta chain was obtained from a study of T cell repertoires in cytomegalovirus infection. The ends were cut back, 1 base at V and 8 bases at J, with 18 bases in the middle. Germline V lookup: CDR1 SGDLS, CDR2 YYNGEE. CDR3 size: 16 residues. MiXCR, applied by TCRdb to the reads, yields one record per CDR3 protein. Altogether some 220,000 distinct CDR3 sequences are present, approximately 38% being singletons, with the ten largest covering roughly three fifths. This clonotype showed up just a few times. No antigen is known for it. The sequencing here drew on CD8+ T cells from cultured PBMCs, taken from culture after CMV antigen stimulation. The rearrangement uses TRBV9 and TRBJ2-2, with a weak D call TRBD2 (5 bases). The sequence came from a human donor in good health (CMV status not recorded). Some clones in this sample may be carry-over from other donors' samples. The CDR3, as DNA: TGTGCCAGCAGCGTAAGGAAAAGGGATATAGCGGGGGAGCTGTTTTTT. Translation: CASSVRKRDIAGELFF.